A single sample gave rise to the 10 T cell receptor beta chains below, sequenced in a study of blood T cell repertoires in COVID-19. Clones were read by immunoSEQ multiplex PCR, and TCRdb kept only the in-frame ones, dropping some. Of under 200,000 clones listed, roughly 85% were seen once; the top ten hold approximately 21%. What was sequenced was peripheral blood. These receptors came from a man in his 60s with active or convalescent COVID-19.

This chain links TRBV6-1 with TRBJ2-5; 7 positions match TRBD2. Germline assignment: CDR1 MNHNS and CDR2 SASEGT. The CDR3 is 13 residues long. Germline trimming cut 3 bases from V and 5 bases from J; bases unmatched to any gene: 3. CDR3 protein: CASSEGGMETQYF. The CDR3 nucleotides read TGTGCCAGCAGTGAGGGAGGGATGGAGACCCAGTACTTC.

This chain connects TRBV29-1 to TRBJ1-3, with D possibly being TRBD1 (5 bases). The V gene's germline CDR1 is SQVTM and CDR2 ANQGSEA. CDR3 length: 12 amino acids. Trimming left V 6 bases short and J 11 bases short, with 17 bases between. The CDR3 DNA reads TGCAGCGTGGAGGACGGGGGATTAGCCATATATTTT. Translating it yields CSVEDGGLAIYF.

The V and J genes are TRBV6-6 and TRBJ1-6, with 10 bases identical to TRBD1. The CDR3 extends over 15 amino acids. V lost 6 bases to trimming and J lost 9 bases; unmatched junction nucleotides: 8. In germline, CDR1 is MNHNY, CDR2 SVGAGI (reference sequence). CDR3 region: CASSPGTGETSPLHF. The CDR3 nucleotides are TGTGCCAGCAGCCCAGGGACAGGGGAGACTTCACCCCTCCACTTT.

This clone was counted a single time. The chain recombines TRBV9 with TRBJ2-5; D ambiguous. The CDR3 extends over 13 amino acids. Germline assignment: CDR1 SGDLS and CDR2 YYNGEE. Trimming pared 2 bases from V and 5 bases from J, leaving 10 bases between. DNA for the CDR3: TGTGCCAGCAGCGTCACCCTCGGGGAGACCCAGTACTTC. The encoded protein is CASSVTLGETQYF. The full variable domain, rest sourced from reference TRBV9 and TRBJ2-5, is DSGVTQTPKHLITATGQRVTLRCSPRSGDLSVYWYQQSLDQGLQFLIQYYNGEERAKGNILERFSAQQFPDLHSELNLSSLELGDSALYFCASSVTLGETQYFGPGTRLLVL.

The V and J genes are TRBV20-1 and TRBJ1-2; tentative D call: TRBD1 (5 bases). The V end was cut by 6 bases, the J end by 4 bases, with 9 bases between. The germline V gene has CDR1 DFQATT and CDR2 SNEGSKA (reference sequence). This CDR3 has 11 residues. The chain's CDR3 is CSAGRSYGYTF. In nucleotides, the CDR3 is TGCAGTGCGGGGCGGTCCTATGGCTACACCTTC.

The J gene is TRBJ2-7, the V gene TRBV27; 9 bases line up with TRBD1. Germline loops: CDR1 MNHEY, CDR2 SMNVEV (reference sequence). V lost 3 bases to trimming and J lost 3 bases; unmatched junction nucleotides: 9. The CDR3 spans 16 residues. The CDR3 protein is CASSFLTGTGFYEQYF. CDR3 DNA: TGTGCCAGCAGTTTCCTCACCGGGACAGGGTTCTACGAGCAGTACTTC.

The CDR3 DNA sequence: TGTGCCAGTAGTAAATCGGGACAGGGGATAGTCACCGGGGAGCTGTTTTTT. As protein: CASSKSGQGIVTGELFF. The gene calls are TRBV19 and TRBJ2-2; 10 nucleotides match TRBD1. This CDR3 spans 17 amino acids. Germline V gene data show CDR1 as LNHDA and CDR2 as SQIVND (reference sequence). With V trimmed by 4 bases and J by 4 bases, 9 bases remained unmatched.

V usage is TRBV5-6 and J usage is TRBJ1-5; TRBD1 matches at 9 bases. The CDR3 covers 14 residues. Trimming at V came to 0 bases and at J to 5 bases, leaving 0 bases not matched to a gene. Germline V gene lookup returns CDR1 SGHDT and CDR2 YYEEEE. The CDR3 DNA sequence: TGTGCCAGCAGCTTGGGGACAGGGGATCAGCCCCAGCATTTT. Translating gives CASSLGTGDQPQHF. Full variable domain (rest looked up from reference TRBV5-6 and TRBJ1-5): DAGVTQSPTHLIKTRGQQVTLRCSPKSGHDTVSWYQQALGQGPQFIFQYYEEEERQRGNFPDRFSGHQFPNYSSELNVNALLLGDSALYLCASSLGTGDQPQHFGDGTRLSIL.

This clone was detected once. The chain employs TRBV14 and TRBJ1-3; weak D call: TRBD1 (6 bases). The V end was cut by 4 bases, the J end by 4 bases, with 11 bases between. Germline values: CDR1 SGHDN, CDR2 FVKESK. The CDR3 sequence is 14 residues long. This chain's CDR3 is CASSPYRAGNTIYF. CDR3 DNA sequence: TGTGCCAGCAGCCCCTACAGGGCGGGAAACACCATATATTTT.

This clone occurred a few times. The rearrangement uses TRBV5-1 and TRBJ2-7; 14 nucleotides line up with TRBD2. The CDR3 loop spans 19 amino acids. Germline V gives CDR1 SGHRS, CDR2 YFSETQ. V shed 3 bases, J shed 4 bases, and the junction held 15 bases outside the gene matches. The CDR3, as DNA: TGCGCCAGCAGCTCCCGAGCCACGACTAGCGGGGGGGCGGGGTACGAGCAGTACTTC. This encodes CASSSRATTSGGAGYEQYF.